This entry lists 20 T cell receptor beta chains sequenced from one sample in a study of cytomegalovirus exposure and HLA in healthy donors. The study ran its PCR with 60 Vbeta and 13 Jbeta primers. Sequencing was performed with immunoSEQ multiplex PCR; in TCRdb, only in-frame clones are kept and a portion is missing. The sample lists about 180,000 clones, roughly 82% seen once, with about 1.5% in the top ten. The specimen sequenced was PBMCs. These receptors were collected from a middle-aged man in good health and CMV-seronegative.

The chain's CDR3 is CASRRLGPQETQYF. The DNA for the CDR3 is TGTGCCAGCAGAAGACTAGGTCCCCAAGAGACCCAGTACTTC. The J gene is TRBJ2-5, the V gene TRBV11-1; perhaps TRBD2 as D (6 bases). The CDR3 spans 14 residues. Germline V lookup: CDR1 SGHAT, CDR2 FQDESV (reference sequence). Trimming removed 6 bases from V and 1 base from J, with 12 bases in between. Full variable domain (rest looked up from reference TRBV11-1 and TRBJ2-5): EAEVAQSPRYKITEKSQAVAFWCDPISGHATLYWYRQILGQGPELLVQFQDESVVDDSQLPKDRFSAERLKGVDSTLKIQPAELGDSAMYLCASRRLGPQETQYFGPGTRLLVL.

The rearrangement uses TRBV6-6 and TRBJ1-5; D gene unclear. The CDR3 totals 14 residues. The germline gives CDR1 MNHNY, CDR2 SVGAGI (reference sequence). V was clipped by 5 bases and J by 5 bases, with 13 bases between them. The CDR3 region has the DNA TGTGCCAGCAGTCAGGACTCCTCCTATCAGCCCCAGCATTTT. It codes for CASSQDSSYQPQHF.

This clone has just one count. V usage is TRBV27 and J usage is TRBJ1-5, with TRBD1 as a possible D gene (5 bases). CDR3 length: 14 residues. V lost 8 bases and J 1 base, leaving 12 bases between the germline ends. Germline lookup yields CDR1 MNHEY and CDR2 SMNVEV (reference sequence). The CDR3 bases are TGTGCCAGCGGCAGGGTGGGAAGCAATCAGCCCCAGCATTTT. It specifies CASGRVGSNQPQHF.

The rearrangement joins TRBV14 to TRBJ2-6; TRBD2 is a possible D gene (7 bases). This CDR3 is built from 16 residues. Germline CDR1 and CDR2: SGHDN and FVKESK. V was clipped by 4 bases and J by 2 bases, with 12 bases between them. CDR3 DNA: TGTGCCAGCAGCCCAAGGGGGGGGACTGGGGCCAACGTCCTGACTTTC. It specifies CASSPRGGTGANVLTF.

The chain links TRBV5-1 to TRBJ2-7; D ambiguous. Germline assignment: CDR1 SGHRS and CDR2 YFSETQ. Trimming took 1 base from V and 2 from J, leaving 16 bases between them. This CDR3 contains 16 residues. CDR3 DNA: TGCGCCAGCAGCTTGATTACTCCAGCGACCGCCTACGAGCAGTACTTC. Amino acid sequence: CASSLITPATAYEQYF.

This chain joins TRBV7-2 and TRBJ1-4, with D possibly being TRBD1 (6 bases). Trimming cost V 5 bases and J 4 bases, with 11 bases left between them. This CDR3 is built from 14 residues. Germline V lookup: CDR1 SGHTA, CDR2 FQGNSA. CDR3 sequence reads: CASSQDRVNEKLFF. The CDR3 nucleotides are TGTGCCAGCAGCCAGGACAGAGTTAATGAAAAACTGTTTTTT.

The chain recombines TRBV27 with TRBJ2-3; 8 positions match TRBD2. Losses at the gene ends were 5 bases for V and 11 bases for J; bases not matched to a gene: 12. Germline loops: CDR1 MNHEY, CDR2 SMNVEV (reference sequence). CDR3 length: 14 amino acids. CDR3 protein: CASSPTGGRSKQYF. The CDR3 coding sequence is TGTGCCAGCAGTCCTACGGGAGGGAGGAGCAAGCAGTATTTT.

The chain uses TRBV6-6 and TRBJ2-3; D is ambiguous. V lost 0 bases and J lost 2, with 9 bases in between. Germline V gene data show CDR1 as MNHNY and CDR2 as SVGAGI (reference sequence). CDR3 length equals 15 residues. Here the CDR3 DNA reads TGTGCCAGCAGTTACTCGGCGCAGGACACAGATACGCAGTATTTT. Translation: CASSYSAQDTDTQYF.

V gene TRBV29-1 combines with J gene TRBJ2-1; D perhaps matches TRBD1 (6 bases). V lost 4 bases to trimming and J lost 8 bases, with 12 bases between them. The germline CDR1 and CDR2 sequences are SQVTM and ANQGSEA. This CDR3 has 12 amino acids. CDR3 coding DNA: TGCAGCGTTGCCCATGGGGGCTATGAGCAGTTCTTC. This translates into CSVAHGGYEQFF.

J is TRBJ2-3 and V is TRBV7-2; maybe TRBD2 (5 bases). The CDR3 spans 12 residues. V was shortened by 2 bases and J by 11 bases, with 11 bases between the two germline ends. Germline assignment: CDR1 SGHTA and CDR2 FQGNSA. The CDR3 spells CASSLTPLVQYF. The CDR3 nucleotides are TGTGCCAGCAGCTTAACCCCACTAGTGCAGTATTTT. The full variable domain, with the rest looked up from reference TRBV7-2 and TRBJ2-3, is GAGVSQSPSNKVTEKGKDVELRCDPISGHTALYWYRQSLGQGLEFLIYFQGNSAPDKSGLPSDRFSAERTGGSVSTLTIQRTQQEDSAVYLCASSLTPLVQYFGPGTRLTVL.

This chain links TRBV18 with TRBJ2-7, with TRBD2 as a possible D gene (6 bases). Per germline, CDR1 KGHSH and CDR2 LQKENI. The length of the CDR3 is 16 residues. V gave up 2 bases and J gave up 6 bases, with 20 bases separating them. DNA for the CDR3: TGTGCCAGCTCACCAAGGTCTCGGCAGGGAGGTGGCGAGCAGTACTTC. It codes for CASSPRSRQGGGEQYF.

V gene TRBV15 combines with J gene TRBJ2-1; 9 bases fit TRBD2. The CDR3 is 17 amino acids. Unmatched junction bases numbered 12, after V lost 5 bases and J lost 4 bases. The germline gives CDR1 LNHNV, CDR2 YYDKDF (reference sequence). The CDR3, as DNA: TGTGCCACCAGCCAGAGGGGGGGCGGGAGGGTGTACAATGAGCAGTTCTTC. Protein sequence: CATSQRGGGRVYNEQFF.

The CDR3 sequence: CASTRNPGTGGNQPQHF. The CDR3 coding sequence is TGTGCCAGCACCAGAAATCCCGGGACAGGAGGCAATCAGCCCCAGCATTTT. The rearrangement uses TRBV2 and TRBJ1-5, with 8 bases matching TRBD1. Germline V gene sequence: CDR1 SNHLY, CDR2 FYNNEI. This CDR3 region has 17 residues. V shed 7 bases and J 2 bases; nucleotides not matched to a gene: 13.

The chain joins TRBV5-1 to TRBJ1-1; perhaps TRBD1 as D (5 bases). The CDR3 extends over 13 amino acids. Per the germline V gene, CDR1 is SGHRS and CDR2 is YFSETQ. Trimming took 3 bases from V and 5 from J, leaving 11 bases between them. CDR3 bases: TGCGCCAGCAGCTCGATCAGGGATACTGAAGCTTTCTTT. This codes for CASSSIRDTEAFF. Supplemented by reference TRBV5-1 and TRBJ1-1, the full variable domain reads KAGVTQTPRYLIKTRGQQVTLSCSPISGHRSVSWYQQTPGQGLQFLFEYFSETQRNKGNFPGRFSGRQFSNSRSEMNVSTLELGDSALYLCASSSIRDTEAFFGQGTRLTVV.

This chain links TRBV5-1 with TRBJ2-2; TRBD1 aligns across 9 bases. The V segment lost 1 base and the J segment 3 bases; nucleotides outside the gene matches: 1. The CDR3 has 15 amino acids. Per germline, CDR1 SGHRS and CDR2 YFSETQ. CDR3 in DNA: TGCGCCAGCAGCTTGAGGACAGGGGACACCGGGGAGCTGTTTTTT. Translating gives CASSLRTGDTGELFF.

This clone was picked up a small number of times. The chain carries TRBV6-5 and TRBJ1-1, with a possible D match to TRBD1 (5 bases). The CDR3 contains 13 residues. The V end was cut by 9 bases, the J end by 2 bases, with 13 bases between. CDR1 is MNHEY, CDR2 SVGAGI, per germline. The CDR3 is CASTDSFNTEAFF. For the CDR3, the DNA is TGTGCCAGTACTGACAGTTTCAACACTGAAGCTTTCTTT.

The table lists this clone with a few counts. The CDR3 sequence is CASSVGLVGSEQYF. The CDR3 nucleotides are TGCGCCAGCAGCGTCGGACTAGTCGGCTCCGAGCAGTACTTC. The rearrangement links TRBV4-3 to TRBJ2-7, with 7 bases that match TRBD2. CDR1 is LGHNA, CDR2 YSLEER, per germline. V lost 5 bases, J lost 6 bases, and 10 bases stayed unmatched. This CDR3 is built from 14 residues.

This clone occurred once. The chain uses TRBV7-3 and TRBJ2-1; maybe TRBD2 (6 bases). This CDR3 region has 15 residues. Trimming pared 5 bases from V and 4 bases from J, leaving 15 bases between. Germline V gives CDR1 SGHTA, CDR2 FQGTGA. This chain's CDR3 is CASSRDGSGYNEQFF. In DNA form, the CDR3 reads TGTGCCAGCAGCCGGGACGGGAGTGGGTACAATGAGCAGTTCTTC.

A remark on this clone: Other DNA sequences of this sample code for an identical CDR3. V is TRBV21-1 and J is TRBJ1-2; the table's D gene call, TRBD1, was not cross checked with the DNA. TRBV21-1 is labeled a pseudogene. The CDR3 sequence is 16 residues long. In DNA form, the CDR3 reads TGTGCCAGCAGCAAGACCCAGGGGGCGGCATTAGGCGGCTACACCTTC. This sequence encodes CASSKTQGAALGGYTF.

This clone has a single count. The CDR3 sequence is CASSQSWDTAYNEQFF. CDR3 nucleotide sequence: TGTGCCAGCAGTCAATCGTGGGACACAGCCTACAATGAGCAGTTCTTC. The chain joins TRBV6-4 to TRBJ2-1; D is perhaps TRBD1 (6 bases). The germline CDR1 and CDR2 sequences are MRHNA and SNTAGT. The V end was cut by 5 bases, the J end by 2 bases, with 16 bases between. CDR3 length: 16 amino acids.